The 17 T cell receptor beta chains presented below share a single source sample, sequenced in a study of shared clonotypes between healthy human individuals. TCRdb's copy holds only in-frame clones and misses some; the assay was immunoSEQ multiplex PCR. This table has fewer than 700,000 clones, about 95% appearing once. The naive CD8 population came from CD45RO-negative cells selected for CCR7, without terminally differentiated effector memory CD45RA+ cells. The sample was naive CD8+ T cells sorted from blood. These receptors all stem from a woman between 25 and 40 years old in good health.

The V and J genes are TRBV5-6 and TRBJ2-3, with 9 bases aligning to TRBD2. Germline V gives CDR1 SGHDT, CDR2 YYEEEE. The CDR3 runs 17 residues. After removal of 0 bases from V and 5 bases from J, the junction contained 10 bases not matched to a gene. The chain's CDR3 is CASSLGLAGSYGDTQYF. CDR3 bases: TGTGCCAGCAGCTTGGGTCTAGCGGGATCATACGGAGATACGCAGTATTTT.

The CDR3 here is CASKLGTTEAFF. The CDR3 bases are TGTGCCAGTAAGCTGGGAACCACTGAAGCTTTCTTT. This chain connects TRBV19 to TRBJ1-1, with D unresolved. V lost 7 bases, J lost 4 bases, and 10 bases lay in between. The CDR3 is 12 amino acids. Germline V CDR1 and CDR2: LNHDA, SQIVND (reference sequence).

The chain joins TRBV5-6 to TRBJ2-6; no clear D gene. Germline loops: CDR1 SGHDT, CDR2 YYEEEE. This CDR3 has 12 residues. Trimming shortened V by 0 bases and J by 5 bases, and 0 bases separated the two germline ends. CDR3 in DNA: TGTGCCAGCAGCTTGGGGGCCAACGTCCTGACTTTC. It is translated as CASSLGANVLTF.

This chain connects TRBV7-9 to TRBJ2-7, with 8 bases aligning to TRBD1. Looked up from germline, CDR1 is SEHNR and CDR2 is FQNEAQ (reference sequence). Trimming removed 4 bases from V and 0 bases from J; junction bases left unmatched: 2. The CDR3 extends over 14 amino acids. The CDR3 region has the DNA TGTGCCAGCAGCTCGACAGGGGACTCCTACGAGCAGTACTTC. The encoded protein is CASSSTGDSYEQYF.

In this sample, this clone turned up once. The V gene is TRBV9, the J gene TRBJ2-2; D call uncertain. Germline V lookup: CDR1 SGDLS, CDR2 YYNGEE. The CDR3 covers 13 residues. Deletions cut 4 bases from V and 7 bases from J, with 11 bases between. The CDR3 DNA reads TGTGCCAGCAGCACCAGGACCCTCGGGGAGCTGTTTTTT. Translation: CASSTRTLGELFF.

The chain recombines TRBV7-6 with TRBJ2-1, with a weak D call TRBD1 (6 bases). The length of the CDR3 is 14 residues. Germline CDR1 reads SGHVS; CDR2 reads FNYEAQ. V lost 5 bases and J 6 bases, leaving 14 bases between the germline ends. The CDR3 DNA reads TGTGCCAGCAGCGCGATGGGGGCCTCCAATGAGCAGTTCTTC. This codes for CASSAMGASNEQFF.

This chain uses TRBV5-6 with TRBJ2-7; 7 positions agree with TRBD1. CDR1 SGHDT and CDR2 YYEEEE come from the germline V gene. Germline trimming cut 0 bases from V and 1 base from J; bases unmatched to any gene: 7. The CDR3 loop spans 16 amino acids. Written as DNA, the CDR3 is TGTGCCAGCAGCTTGGAGGGGGCCTACGGTTCCTACGAGCAGTACTTC. This codes for CASSLEGAYGSYEQYF. Together with reference TRBV5-6 and TRBJ2-7, the CDR3 gives the full variable domain: DAGVTQSPTHLIKTRGQQVTLRCSPKSGHDTVSWYQQALGQGPQFIFQYYEEEERQRGNFPDRFSGHQFPNYSSELNVNALLLGDSALYLCASSLEGAYGSYEQYFGPGTRLTVT.

This sequence joins TRBV6-1 and TRBJ2-5; 7 positions match TRBD2. Germline loops: CDR1 MNHNS, CDR2 SASEGT. Germline trimming cut 1 base from V and 5 bases from J; bases unmatched to any gene: 10. The CDR3 is 16 residues long. The CDR3 spells CASSEVQREGLETQYF. The DNA for the CDR3 is TGTGCCAGCAGTGAAGTCCAGCGGGAAGGCTTGGAGACCCAGTACTTC.

The chain employs TRBV15 and TRBJ2-7, with D possibly being TRBD1 (5 bases). V lost 0 bases and J lost 3, with 18 bases in between. Germline assignment: CDR1 LNHNV and CDR2 YYDKDF (reference sequence). The CDR3 runs 17 residues. CDR3 loop: CATSREIFLGQGYEQYF. In nucleotides, the CDR3 is TGTGCCACCAGCAGAGAGATCTTTTTAGGGCAGGGCTACGAGCAGTACTTC.

The rearrangement joins TRBV9 to TRBJ2-1; D not certain. There are 13 residues in the CDR3. Germline CDR1 SGDLS, CDR2 YYNGEE. Trimming removed 7 bases from V and 3 bases from J, with 11 bases in between. DNA for the CDR3: TGTGCCAGCGGAGACGGTTTCTACAATGAGCAGTTCTTC. Its translation is CASGDGFYNEQFF.

V and J are TRBV30 and TRBJ2-7, with D maybe TRBD2 (5 bases). The CDR3 has 14 residues. V was shortened by 2 bases and J by 7 bases, with 18 bases between the two germline ends. Germline V gene data show CDR1 as GTSNPN and CDR2 as SVGIG (reference sequence). The CDR3 sequence: CAWSPEGGAREQYF. DNA for the CDR3: TGTGCCTGGAGTCCCGAAGGAGGTGCTCGAGAGCAGTACTTC.

V is TRBV6-6 and J is TRBJ2-7; D not resolved. Looked up from germline, CDR1 is MNHNY and CDR2 is SVGAGI (reference sequence). The CDR3 is 12 residues long. The V end lost 5 bases, the J end lost 0 bases, and 5 bases lay between the germline ends. The CDR3 loop is CASSADSYEQYF. Here the CDR3 DNA reads TGTGCCAGCAGTGCGGACTCCTACGAGCAGTACTTC.

The chain couples TRBV4-1 to TRBJ2-5; D remains unclear. Germline-derived CDR1 and CDR2 are MGHRA and YSYEKL. Trimming removed 3 bases from V and 4 bases from J, with 9 bases in between. The CDR3 totals 13 residues. The CDR3 is CASSQPGRETQYF. CDR3 nucleotide sequence: TGCGCCAGCAGCCAGCCTGGAAGAGAGACCCAGTACTTC.

The V and J genes are TRBV27 and TRBJ2-1, with D maybe TRBD1 (6 bases). The CDR3 contains 14 residues. The V gene's germline CDR1 is MNHEY and CDR2 SMNVEV (reference sequence). V shed 5 bases and J shed 7 bases, with 15 bases lying between them. The CDR3 protein is CASSPLGQLNEQFF. CDR3 DNA: TGTGCCAGCAGTCCCCTAGGACAGCTTAATGAGCAGTTCTTC.

The chain has TRBV27 and TRBJ1-2, with TRBD1 matching over 7 bases. Trimming took 0 bases from V and 8 from J; bases not matched to a gene: 6. The CDR3 covers 14 residues. The germline V gene encodes CDR1 MNHEY and CDR2 SMNVEV (reference sequence). The CDR3 coding sequence is TGTGCCAGCAGTTTATCGACAGGGTGGGAGGGCTACACCTTC. Amino acids: CASSLSTGWEGYTF.

The chain recombines TRBV27 with TRBJ1-5; D may be TRBD1 (5 bases). Germline loops: CDR1 MNHEY, CDR2 SMNVEV (reference sequence). The CDR3 is 15 residues long. Trimming pared 2 bases from V and 4 bases from J, leaving 12 bases between. The CDR3 DNA reads as TGTGCCAGCAGTTTAATTGGGACGGATAATCAGCCCCAGCATTTT. Translation: CASSLIGTDNQPQHF.

The J gene is TRBJ2-1, the V gene TRBV27; maybe TRBD2 (5 bases). Per germline, CDR1 MNHEY and CDR2 SMNVEV (reference sequence). V was pared by 2 bases and J by 6 bases, with 8 bases between. The length of the CDR3 is 13 residues. The CDR3 sequence is CASSLRGSNEQFF. The CDR3, as DNA: TGTGCCAGCAGTTTACGGGGAAGCAATGAGCAGTTCTTC.